This T cell receptor beta chain came from a study of identical twins. General study results and limits: While abundant cord blood beta clonotypes carried fewer insertions, memory repertoires showed no such pattern. The presence of invariant MAIT and iNKT cells could partly confound analyses of zero-insertion sequences. Twins' surplus sharing was weaker for beta out-of-frame sequences.

Germline assignment: CDR1 DFQATT and CDR2 SNEGSKA (reference sequence). CDR3 length: 14 residues. Trimming cost V 3 bases and J 3 bases, with 13 bases left between them. This clonotype was counted only a few times. Its target is unknown. The authors used template switching to add a universal primer site and gave cDNA unique molecular identifiers. TCRdb reprocessed the 5' RACE reads with MiXCR, giving one entry per CDR3 protein. The table includes more than 1.5 million distinct CDR3 sequences, less than 40% detected once. The rearrangement links TRBV20-1 to TRBJ2-3; D call uncertain. The specimen was cord blood. The sequence derives from a newborn girl in good health. The CDR3, as DNA: TGCAGTGCTAGGTCCCCCCAAATGACAGATACGCAGTATTTT. Translation gives CSARSPQMTDTQYF.